The entry below gives a single T cell receptor (beta chain) sequence along with its context. One junction end does not reproduce the germline sequence, and a read error may be involved. This specimen belongs to a study of blood T cell repertoires in COVID-19. Study at large: Samples taken during acute and convalescent COVID-19 were collected in the United States, Italy and Spain. PBMCs, B-cell-depleted T cells, or T cells provided the cDNA or gDNA that made up the material.

The CDR3 is 15 residues long. Germline V CDR1 and CDR2: KGHSH, LQKENI. Original processing methods: The assay estimated nucleated cells by amplifying reference gene primers. The data were produced by immunoSEQ multiplex PCR, yet TCRdb's version contains in-frame clones alone and is incomplete. V and J calls plus clone size are reproduced from that table; the DNA served to infer D and trimming. In the table there are over 300,000 clones, about 89% of which are singletons. What was sequenced was peripheral blood. The chain has TRBV18 and TRBJ2-6, with D maybe TRBD2 (5 bases). This clonotype was sampled from a man aged 35-49 years with acute or convalescent COVID-19. The CDR3 DNA reads as TGTGCCAACTCACCCGGGAATCCTGGGGCCAACGTCCTGACTTTC. As protein: CANSPGNPGANVLTF. Combining the CDR3 with reference TRBV18 and TRBJ2-6 gives the whole variable domain NAGVMQNPRHLVRRRGQEARLRCSPMKGHSHVYWYRQLPEEGLKFMVYLQKENIIDESGMPKERFSAEFPKEGPSILRIQQVVRGDSAAYFCANSPGNPGANVLTFGAGSRLTVL.